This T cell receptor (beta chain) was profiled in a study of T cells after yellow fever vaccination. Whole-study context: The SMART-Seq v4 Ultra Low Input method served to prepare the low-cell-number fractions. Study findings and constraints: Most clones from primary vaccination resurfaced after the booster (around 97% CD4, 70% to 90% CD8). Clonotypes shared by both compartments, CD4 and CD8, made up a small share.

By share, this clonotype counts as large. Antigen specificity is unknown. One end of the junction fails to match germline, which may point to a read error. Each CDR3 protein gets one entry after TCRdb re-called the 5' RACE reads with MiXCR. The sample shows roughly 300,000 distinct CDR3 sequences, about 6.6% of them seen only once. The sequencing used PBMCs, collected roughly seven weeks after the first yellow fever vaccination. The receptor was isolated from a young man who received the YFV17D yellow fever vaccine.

The CDR3 sequence: CASSHSLQGTATNEKLFF. CDR3 nucleotides: TGTGCCAGCAGTCACTCCCTACAGGGGACAGCAACTAATGAAAAACTGTTTTTT. The chain recombines TRBV6-5 with TRBJ1-4; 7 nucleotides agree with TRBD1. Germline-derived CDR1 and CDR2 are MNHEY and SVGAGI. This CDR3 has 18 amino acids.